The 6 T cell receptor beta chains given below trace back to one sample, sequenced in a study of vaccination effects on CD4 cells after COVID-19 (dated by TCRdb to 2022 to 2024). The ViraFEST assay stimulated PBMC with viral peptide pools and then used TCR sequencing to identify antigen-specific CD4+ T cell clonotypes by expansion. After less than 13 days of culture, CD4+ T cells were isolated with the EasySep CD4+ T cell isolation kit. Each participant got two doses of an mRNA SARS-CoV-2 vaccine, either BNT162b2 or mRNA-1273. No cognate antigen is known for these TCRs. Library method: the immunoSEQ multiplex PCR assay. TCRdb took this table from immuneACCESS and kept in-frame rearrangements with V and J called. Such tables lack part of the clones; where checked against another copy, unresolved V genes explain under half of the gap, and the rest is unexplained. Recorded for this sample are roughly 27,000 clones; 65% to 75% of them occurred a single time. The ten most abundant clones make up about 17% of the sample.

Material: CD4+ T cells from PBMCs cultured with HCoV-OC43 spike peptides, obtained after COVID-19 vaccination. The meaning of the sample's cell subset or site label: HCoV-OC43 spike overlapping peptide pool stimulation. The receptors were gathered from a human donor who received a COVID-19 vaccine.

The chain's CDR3 is CASSYSGGENYEQYF. In nucleotides, the CDR3 is TGTGCCAGCAGTTACTCGGGCGGGGAAAACTACGAGCAGTACTTC. J is TRBJ2-7 and V is TRBV6-5; D possibly corresponds to TRBD2 (6 bases). The CDR3 loop spans 15 amino acids. Trimming took off 0 bases at V and 3 bases at J, with 12 bases between the two ends. Germline V lookup: CDR1 MNHEY, CDR2 SVGAGI.

In nucleotides, the CDR3 is TGTGCCAGCAGTTACCAGGGACAGAACACTGAAGCTTTCTTT. Translated: CASSYQGQNTEAFF. V is TRBV6-5 and J is TRBJ1-1; D possibly corresponds to TRBD1 (6 bases). Germline V gene data show CDR1 as MNHEY and CDR2 as SVGAGI. This CDR3 contains 14 residues. V dropped 2 bases and J dropped 1 base, with 8 bases sitting between them.

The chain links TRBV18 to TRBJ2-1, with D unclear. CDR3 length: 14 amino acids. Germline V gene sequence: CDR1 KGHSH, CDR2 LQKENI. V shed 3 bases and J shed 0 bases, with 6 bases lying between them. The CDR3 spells CASSPPVSYNEQFF. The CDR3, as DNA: TGTGCCAGCTCACCCCCGGTCTCCTACAATGAGCAGTTCTTC.

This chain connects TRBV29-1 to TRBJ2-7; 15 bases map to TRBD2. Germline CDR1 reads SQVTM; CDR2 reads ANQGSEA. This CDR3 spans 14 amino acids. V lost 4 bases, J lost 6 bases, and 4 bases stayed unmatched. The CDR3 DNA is TGCAGCGTTGGGACTAGCGGGGGGGCGATCGAGCAGTACTTC. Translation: CSVGTSGGAIEQYF.

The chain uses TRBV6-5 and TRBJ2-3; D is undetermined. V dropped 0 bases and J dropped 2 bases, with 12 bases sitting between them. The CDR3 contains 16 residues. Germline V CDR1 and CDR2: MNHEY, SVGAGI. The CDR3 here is CASSYSVSRLTDTQYF. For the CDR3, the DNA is TGTGCCAGCAGTTACTCGGTGTCGCGCCTCACAGATACGCAGTATTTT.

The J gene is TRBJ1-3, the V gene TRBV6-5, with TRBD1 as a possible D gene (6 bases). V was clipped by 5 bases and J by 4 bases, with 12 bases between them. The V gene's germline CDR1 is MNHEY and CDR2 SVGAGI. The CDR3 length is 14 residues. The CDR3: CASSRTVIGNTIYF. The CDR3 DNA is TGTGCCAGCAGTCGGACAGTTATAGGAAACACCATATATTTT.